Listed here is a single T cell receptor beta chain. These data come from a study of cytomegalovirus exposure and HLA in healthy donors. The primer mix had 60 Vbeta and 13 Jbeta primers. Assay: immunoSEQ multiplex PCR; the TCRdb copy retains only in-frame clones and omits some. The sample carries over 150,000 clones, 60% to 75% recorded once. CDR1 MNHEY and CDR2 SMNVEV come from the germline V gene (reference sequence). V trimming: 6 bases; J trimming: 4 bases; junction bases outside the gene matches: 9. This CDR3 contains 16 residues. This sequence joins TRBV27 and TRBJ1-1; 12 nucleotides agree with TRBD1. The sequenced material came from PBMCs. The source is a man between 18 and 35 years old in good health and CMV-seronegative. The CDR3 is CASRGQGAGWGTEAFF. DNA of the CDR3: TGTGCCAGCAGGGGACAGGGGGCCGGGTGGGGCACTGAAGCTTTCTTT.